The 31 T cell receptor beta chains in this list originate from one sample, sequenced in a study of T cells in tuberculosis. The time point is: new active TB diagnosis, blood taken before or within 7 days of starting treatment. Method: immunoSEQ multiplex PCR; TCRdb's copy keeps in-frame clones and lacks some. The data contain tens of thousands of clones, about 85% of them singletons. The sequencing used PBMCs, collected at tuberculosis diagnosis. The receptor set was obtained from an adult with tuberculosis.

The J gene is TRBJ1-4, the V gene TRBV10-1; maybe TRBD1 (5 bases). Germline assignment: CDR1 WNHNN and CDR2 SYGVQD (reference sequence). The CDR3 length is 15 residues. V gave up 4 bases and J gave up 3 bases, with 12 bases separating them. The CDR3 here is CASSGFRESNEKLFF. CDR3 in DNA: TGCGCCAGCAGTGGATTCAGGGAATCTAATGAAAAACTGTTTTTT.

This clone has just one count. The gene calls are TRBV6-5 and TRBJ2-3; D might be TRBD2 (6 bases). The CDR3 covers 15 residues. Trimming took off 2 bases at V and 0 bases at J, with 9 bases between the two ends. Germline V CDR1 and CDR2: MNHEY, SVGAGI. The CDR3 loop reads CASSYGGASTDTQYF. In DNA, the CDR3 is TGTGCCAGCAGTTACGGCGGGGCTAGCACAGATACGCAGTATTTT.

As DNA, the CDR3 is TGTGCCAGCAGCCATGTGGGACTAGCGGGGATTTATACGCAGTATTTT. The encoded protein is CASSHVGLAGIYTQYF. V and J are TRBV7-2 and TRBJ2-3; TRBD2 matches 13 bases. Trimming cost V 5 bases and J 7 bases; bases outside gene matches: 9. Germline CDR1 SGHTA, CDR2 FQGNSA. This CDR3 contains 16 residues.

This chain links TRBV27 with TRBJ2-1; D is undetermined. Germline assignment: CDR1 MNHEY and CDR2 SMNVEV (reference sequence). This CDR3 comprises 13 residues. V was shortened by 5 bases and J by 9 bases, with 14 bases between the two germline ends. CDR3 region: CASSPMPYGEQFF. The CDR3 region has the DNA TGTGCCAGCAGTCCCATGCCGTACGGTGAGCAGTTCTTC.

The table lists this clone with a count of one. The genes are TRBV7-6 and TRBJ1-5; D may be TRBD1 (6 bases). CDR1 and CDR2 (germline): SGHVS, FNYEAQ. The CDR3 has 16 amino acids. V lost 6 bases and J lost 4, with 19 bases in between. CDR3 amino acids: CASSHVEDRQNQPQHF. The CDR3 bases are TGTGCCAGCAGTCATGTGGAGGACAGACAAAATCAGCCCCAGCATTTT.

The chain recombines TRBV28 with TRBJ2-3; 7 nucleotides agree with TRBD1. V was pared by 9 bases and J by 0 bases, with 6 bases of the junction left unmatched. The CDR3 spans 14 residues. Germline CDR1 is MDHEN and CDR2 is SYDVKM. The CDR3 DNA reads TGTGCCAGTAGGGGACAGTCTAGCACAGATACGCAGTATTTT. It translates to CASRGQSSTDTQYF.

This clone was recorded a few times. The chain carries TRBV25-1 and TRBJ1-4; D remains ambiguous. The V end was cut by 2 bases, the J end by 6 bases, with 16 bases between. The CDR3 is 16 residues long. Germline V gives CDR1 MGHDK, CDR2 SYGVNS. For the CDR3, the DNA is TGTGCCAGCAGTGAACATGGGCCGTCAGTCGATGAAAAACTGTTTTTT. Protein product: CASSEHGPSVDEKLFF. The variable domain in full, with the rest retrieved from reference TRBV25-1 and TRBJ1-4, is EADIYQTPRYLVIGTGKKITLECSQTMGHDKMYWYQQDPGMELHLIHYSYGVNSTEKGDLSSESTVSRIRTEHFPLTLESARPSHTSQYLCASSEHGPSVDEKLFFGSGTQLSVL.

This chain uses TRBV27 with TRBJ2-7; TRBD2 agrees at 10 bases. The CDR3 is 18 amino acids. V lost 5 bases to trimming and J lost 2 bases; unmatched junction nucleotides: 15. Germline CDR1 reads MNHEY; CDR2 reads SMNVEV (reference sequence). The CDR3 loop reads CASSLKRVAGGATYEQYF. The DNA of the CDR3 is TGTGCCAGCAGTCTAAAGAGGGTAGCGGGAGGCGCGACCTACGAGCAGTACTTC.

The chain employs TRBV28 and TRBJ2-7, with TRBD2 identical over 11 bases. Germline lookup yields CDR1 MDHEN and CDR2 SYDVKM. V lost 7 bases to trimming and J lost 2 bases; unmatched junction nucleotides: 4. The CDR3 loop spans 14 amino acids. The CDR3 DNA is TGTGCCAGCACCCTAGCGGGGGGTCCCTACGAGCAGTACTTC. Protein product: CASTLAGGPYEQYF.

This sequence joins TRBV7-9 and TRBJ2-7; perhaps TRBD1 as D (5 bases). The CDR3 is made up of 16 amino acids. Germline CDR1 SEHNR, CDR2 FQNEAQ (reference sequence). V lost 5 bases, J lost 0 bases, and 17 bases lay in between. CDR3 sequence reads: CASSATDRTSSYEQYF. The CDR3 coding sequence is TGTGCCAGCAGCGCAACCGACAGAACCAGCTCCTACGAGCAGTACTTC.

This rearrangement joins TRBV9 to TRBJ1-1; tentative D call: TRBD1 (6 bases). The CDR3 totals 15 residues. V lost 4 bases and J 1 base, leaving 14 bases between the germline ends. Germline V CDR1 and CDR2: SGDLS, YYNGEE. The CDR3 reads CASSPPQGGNTEAFF. Here the CDR3 DNA reads TGTGCCAGCAGCCCCCCCCAAGGGGGGAACACTGAAGCTTTCTTT.

The genes are TRBV23-1 and TRBJ1-3; D may be TRBD1 (5 bases). TRBV23-1 has ORF status, its function being uncertain. CDR3 length equals 15 residues. Trimming stripped 0 bases from V and 8 bases from J, with 14 bases between. CDR3 nucleotide sequence: TGCGCCAGCAGTCAATCCAACAGGCCGGACGACACCATATATTTT. It specifies CASSQSNRPDDTIYF.

This chain connects TRBV6-6 to TRBJ1-1; no clear D gene. Trimming pared 0 bases from V and 2 bases from J, leaving 4 bases between. The CDR3 length is 13 residues. Germline values: CDR1 MNHNY, CDR2 SVGAGI (reference sequence). This chain's CDR3 is CASSYSSNTEAFF. Written as DNA, the CDR3 is TGTGCCAGCAGTTACTCATCTAACACTGAAGCTTTCTTT.

This CDR3 reads CASSSTAGGNTEAFF. In nucleotides, the CDR3 is TGTGCCAGCAGTTCCACGGCCGGGGGGAACACTGAAGCTTTCTTT. This sequence joins TRBV6-5 and TRBJ1-1; TRBD1 might be the D (5 bases). This CDR3 region has 15 residues. V lost 4 bases to trimming and J lost 1 base, with 13 bases between them. CDR1 is MNHEY and CDR2 is SVGAGI in the germline V gene.

CDR3 residues: CASSDGVGPGANVLTF. Written as DNA, the CDR3 is TGTGCCAGCAGTGACGGGGTGGGGCCTGGGGCCAACGTCCTGACTTTC. The chain joins TRBV6-4 to TRBJ2-6, with a tentative D call TRBD1 (5 bases). Per germline, CDR1 MRHNA and CDR2 SNTAGT. This CDR3 is built from 16 residues. Between the trimmed V and J ends, which lost 2 bases and 2 bases, there was a span of 10 bases.

The rearrangement uses TRBV6-5 and TRBJ1-2; D remains unclear. The CDR3 extends over 13 amino acids. Germline-derived CDR1 and CDR2 are MNHEY and SVGAGI. V lost 0 bases, J lost 8 bases, and 10 bases lay in between. CDR3 DNA sequence: TGTGCCAGCAGTTACTCTGGTCCCGGGGGCTACACCTTC. Translation: CASSYSGPGGYTF.

The chain couples TRBV19 to TRBJ2-6, with TRBD1 identical over 8 bases. CDR3 size: 18 residues. The V segment lost 3 bases and the J segment 0 bases; nucleotides outside the gene matches: 7. The germline gives CDR1 LNHDA, CDR2 SQIVND (reference sequence). The DNA of the CDR3 is TGTGCCAGTAGTATCCGGGGACAGGCAAGCTCTGGGGCCAACGTCCTGACTTTC. Its translation is CASSIRGQASSGANVLTF.

V and J are TRBV7-2 and TRBJ2-3; D unclear. The CDR3 runs to 12 residues. The germline V gene encodes CDR1 SGHTA and CDR2 FQGNSA. The V and J ends lost 4 bases and 0 bases respectively, with 2 bases between them. The CDR3 sequence: CASSSSTDTQYF. The CDR3 region has the DNA TGTGCCAGCAGCTCGAGCACAGATACGCAGTATTTT.

The chain combines TRBV5-4 with TRBJ2-2; 9 nucleotides line up with TRBD1. CDR1 and CDR2 (germline): SGHNT, YYREEE (reference sequence). The CDR3 sequence is 16 residues long. Trimming removed 4 bases from V and 1 base from J; junction bases left unmatched: 5. The CDR3 sequence is CASSVGQGRNTGELFF. In nucleotides, the CDR3 is TGTGCCAGCAGCGTCGGACAGGGGAGGAACACCGGGGAGCTGTTTTTT.

The genes are TRBV19 and TRBJ2-7; D is possibly TRBD2 (5 bases). Germline CDR1 reads LNHDA; CDR2 reads SQIVND (reference sequence). V lost 5 bases to trimming and J lost 2 bases, with 13 bases between them. The CDR3 length is 14 residues. This chain's CDR3 is CASSPEGSPYEQYF. CDR3 DNA: TGTGCCAGTAGTCCCGAGGGTTCCCCCTACGAGCAGTACTTC.

V gene TRBV28 combines with J gene TRBJ2-2, with TRBD2 identical over 14 bases. Germline CDR1 MDHEN, CDR2 SYDVKM. The CDR3 length is 18 residues. Germline trimming cut 8 bases from V and 8 bases from J; bases unmatched to any gene: 16. The CDR3 DNA is TGTGCCAGCCATACCGGGACTAGCGGGAGAAATATATGGGGGGAGCTGTTTTTT. Protein sequence: CASHTGTSGRNIWGELFF.

The chain couples TRBV4-3 to TRBJ1-3; D is perhaps TRBD1 (6 bases). Germline V gives CDR1 LGHNA, CDR2 YSLEER. CDR3 length: 16 residues. Trimming left V 3 bases short and J 2 bases short, with 14 bases between. The CDR3 region is CASSQDATGTGNTIYF. The DNA of the CDR3 is TGCGCCAGCAGCCAGGATGCGACAGGAACTGGAAACACCATATATTTT.

The V call is TRBV14, the J call TRBJ2-7, with 10 bases aligning to TRBD1. Germline-derived CDR1 and CDR2 are SGHDN and FVKESK. J lost 6 bases, V lost 4 bases, and 6 bases had no gene match. The CDR3 totals 14 residues. The CDR3 DNA reads TGTGCCAGCAGCCGCGACAGGGGGCGAGGCGAGCAGTACTTC. This translates into CASSRDRGRGEQYF.

This sequence joins TRBV29-1 and TRBJ2-6, with D unresolved. CDR3 length: 14 residues. Germline V CDR1 and CDR2: SQVTM, ANQGSEA. Trimming left V 6 bases short and J 3 bases short, with 12 bases between. The CDR3 region has the DNA TGCAGCGTCGCCGACACTGGTGGGGCCAACGTCCTGACTTTC. It encodes CSVADTGGANVLTF.

This sequence joins TRBV18 and TRBJ1-1; D call uncertain. Germline V gives CDR1 KGHSH, CDR2 LQKENI. Trimming took 6 bases from V and 4 from J, leaving 9 bases between them. The CDR3 has 12 residues. CDR3 sequence: CASSQEATEAFF. CDR3 nucleotides: TGTGCCAGCTCCCAGGAAGCCACTGAAGCTTTCTTT.

The V gene is TRBV7-9, the J gene TRBJ2-7; 10 nucleotides match TRBD2. V trimming: 4 bases; J trimming: 1 base; junction bases outside the gene matches: 4. CDR1 is SEHNR and CDR2 is FQNEAQ in the germline V gene (reference sequence). The CDR3 totals 15 residues. The CDR3 coding sequence is TGTGCCAGCAGCTCCACTAGCGGGACGTCCTACGAGCAGTACTTC. Residues: CASSSTSGTSYEQYF.

The chain recombines TRBV6-5 with TRBJ1-1, with D perhaps TRBD1 (5 bases). The V gene lost 5 bases and the J gene lost 0 bases, with 10 bases spanning the gap. This CDR3 is built from 14 residues. Germline V CDR1 and CDR2: MNHEY, SVGAGI. In DNA form, the CDR3 reads TGTGCCAGCAGTCGGGGACTCCTGAACACTGAAGCTTTCTTT. Its translation is CASSRGLLNTEAFF.

The rearrangement joins TRBV6-6 to TRBJ1-5, with 7 bases that match TRBD1. CDR3 size: 15 residues. V gave up 2 bases and J gave up 9 bases; unmatched junction bases: 10. Per germline, CDR1 MNHNY and CDR2 SVGAGI (reference sequence). DNA for the CDR3: TGTGCCAGCAGTTACCCTACGGACAGGTCAGGGCCCCAGCATTTT. Residues: CASSYPTDRSGPQHF.

The V call is TRBV9, the J call TRBJ2-7; 10 nucleotides line up with TRBD2. From germline, CDR1 is SGDLS and CDR2 YYNGEE. The CDR3 loop spans 17 amino acids. Trimming removed 6 bases from V and 4 bases from J; junction bases left unmatched: 16. CDR3 region: CASTAGASGSRQYEQYF. The CDR3 bases are TGTGCCAGCACGGCGGGGGCTAGCGGGAGTAGGCAGTACGAGCAGTACTTC.

The chain uses TRBV6-6 and TRBJ2-1; the D gene is possibly TRBD1 (5 bases). The V and J ends lost 6 bases and 5 bases respectively, with 11 bases between them. The CDR3 extends over 13 amino acids. The germline V gene encodes CDR1 MNHNY and CDR2 SVGAGI (reference sequence). The chain's CDR3 is CASRKQGNNEQFF. The CDR3 DNA reads as TGTGCCAGCAGAAAGCAGGGAAACAATGAGCAGTTCTTC.

V is TRBV7-9 and J is TRBJ1-3; the match to TRBD1 covers 7 bases. Unmatched junction bases numbered 7, after V lost 11 bases and J lost 0 bases. The V gene's germline CDR1 is SEHNR and CDR2 FQNEAQ (reference sequence). CDR3 length: 14 amino acids. CDR3 coding DNA: TGTGCCGGTCAGGGGGGAGGCTCTGGAAACACCATATATTTT. Translated: CAGQGGGSGNTIYF.